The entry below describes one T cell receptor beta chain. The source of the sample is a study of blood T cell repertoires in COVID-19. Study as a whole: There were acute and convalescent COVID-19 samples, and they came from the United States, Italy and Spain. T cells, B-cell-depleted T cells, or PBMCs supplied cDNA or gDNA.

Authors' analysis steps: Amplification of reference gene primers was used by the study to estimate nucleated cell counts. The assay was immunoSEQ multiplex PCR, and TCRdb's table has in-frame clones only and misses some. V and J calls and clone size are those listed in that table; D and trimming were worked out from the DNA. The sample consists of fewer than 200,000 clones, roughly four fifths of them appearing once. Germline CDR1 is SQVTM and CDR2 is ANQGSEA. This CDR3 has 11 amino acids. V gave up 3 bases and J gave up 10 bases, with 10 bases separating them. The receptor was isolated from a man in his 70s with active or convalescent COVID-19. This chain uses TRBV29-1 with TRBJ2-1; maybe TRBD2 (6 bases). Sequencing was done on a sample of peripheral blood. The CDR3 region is CSVDPLAEQFF. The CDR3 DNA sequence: TGCAGCGTTGACCCACTAGCAGAGCAGTTCTTC.